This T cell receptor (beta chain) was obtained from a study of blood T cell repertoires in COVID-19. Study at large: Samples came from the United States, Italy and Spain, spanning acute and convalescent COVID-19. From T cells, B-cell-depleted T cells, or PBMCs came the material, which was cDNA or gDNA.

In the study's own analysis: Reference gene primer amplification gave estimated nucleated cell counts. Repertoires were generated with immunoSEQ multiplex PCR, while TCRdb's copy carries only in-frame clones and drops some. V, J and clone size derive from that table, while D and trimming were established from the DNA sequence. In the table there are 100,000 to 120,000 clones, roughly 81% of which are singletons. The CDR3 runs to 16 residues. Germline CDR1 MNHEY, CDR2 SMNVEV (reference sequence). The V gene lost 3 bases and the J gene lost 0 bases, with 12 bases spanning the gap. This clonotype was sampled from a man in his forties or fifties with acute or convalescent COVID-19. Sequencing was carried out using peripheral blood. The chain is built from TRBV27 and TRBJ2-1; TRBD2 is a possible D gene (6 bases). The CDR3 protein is CASSLGLSSSYNEQFF. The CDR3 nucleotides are TGTGCCAGCAGTTTGGGACTTTCCAGCTCCTACAATGAGCAGTTCTTC.